This entry lists 26 T cell receptor beta chains sequenced from one sample in a study of T cells in narcolepsy. Libraries were prepared by immunoSEQ multiplex PCR; TCRdb keeps only in-frame clonotypes and omits some of them. The table shows about 30,000 clones, with approximately 80% occurring only once. The sequenced sample was CD45RA- memory CD4+ T cells from PBMCs. Receptors originate from a human donor with narcolepsy.

This chain joins TRBV11-3 and TRBJ2-5; 7 bases map to TRBD2. The length of the CDR3 is 15 residues. Germline assignment: CDR1 SGHNT and CDR2 YENEEA. Losses at the gene ends were 0 bases for V and 4 bases for J; bases not matched to a gene: 5. The CDR3 nucleotides are TGTGCCAGCAGCTTAGATCGTGGGGAGGGAGAGACCCAGTACTTC. Translated, it gives CASSLDRGEGETQYF.

The chain links TRBV6-6 to TRBJ2-7; 12 bases align to TRBD2. The CDR3 extends over 13 amino acids. Germline loops: CDR1 MNHNY, CDR2 SVGAGI (reference sequence). Trimming removed 5 bases from V and 7 bases from J; junction bases left unmatched: 3. The CDR3 region has the DNA TGTGCCAGCAGTCAGACTAGCGGGGGTGAGCAGTACTTC. Residues: CASSQTSGGEQYF.

The chain employs TRBV6-5 and TRBJ2-1, with 8 bases that match TRBD2. The CDR3 spans 15 residues. V trimming: 0 bases; J trimming: 6 bases; junction bases outside the gene matches: 4. The germline gives CDR1 MNHEY, CDR2 SVGAGI. The CDR3 sequence: CASSYSGTRGNEQFF. In DNA form, the CDR3 reads TGTGCCAGCAGTTACTCGGGGACTAGGGGCAATGAGCAGTTCTTC.

J is TRBJ2-5 and V is TRBV7-9; unclear D gene. V was pared by 6 bases and J by 3 bases, with 11 bases between. The CDR3 consists of 13 residues. The germline gives CDR1 SEHNR, CDR2 FQNEAQ (reference sequence). CDR3 sequence reads: CASRYGREETQYF. The CDR3, as DNA: TGTGCCAGCAGGTACGGAAGGGAAGAGACCCAGTACTTC.

The count of this clone is one. This chain connects TRBV28 to TRBJ2-1, with D possibly TRBD2 on 6 matching bases. Germline V gene lookup returns CDR1 MDHEN and CDR2 SYDVKM. The germline V and J ends were trimmed by 4 bases and 12 bases, with 19 bases remaining between them. The CDR3 is made up of 14 amino acids. Written as DNA, the CDR3 is TGTGCCAGCAGTTCCACCGGGACTCCAAGGCCGCAGTTCTTC. It encodes CASSSTGTPRPQFF.

The CDR3 coding sequence is TGCGCCAGCAGCTTGAGATCCCAAGCGGGGTACACAGATACGCAGTATTTT. Encoded protein: CASSLRSQAGYTDTQYF. V usage is TRBV5-1 and J usage is TRBJ2-3; TRBD2 matches 7 bases. This CDR3 spans 17 amino acids. Unmatched junction bases numbered 10, after V lost 1 base and J lost 2 bases. Per the germline V gene, CDR1 is SGHRS and CDR2 is YFSETQ.

The J gene is TRBJ1-1, the V gene TRBV16; no definite D call. The CDR3 has 15 amino acids. The V end lost 2 bases, the J end lost 6 bases, and 16 bases lay between the germline ends. Per the germline V gene, CDR1 is KGHSY and CDR2 is FQNENV. For the CDR3, the DNA is TGTGCCAGCAGCCAAACCCCGGGCCAGTACTCTGAAGCTTTCTTT. Its protein product is CASSQTPGQYSEAFF.

This rearrangement joins TRBV11-2 to TRBJ2-1; D is unresolved. The germline V gene encodes CDR1 SGHAT and CDR2 FQNNGV. V shed 5 bases and J shed 0 bases, with 11 bases lying between them. The CDR3 length is 15 residues. The CDR3 reads CASSPRLSSYNEQFF. CDR3 in DNA: TGTGCCAGCAGCCCACGATTGAGCTCCTACAATGAGCAGTTCTTC. Together with reference TRBV11-2 and TRBJ2-1, the CDR3 gives the full variable domain: EAGVAQSPRYKIIEKRQSVAFWCNPISGHATLYWYQQILGQGPKLLIQFQNNGVVDDSQLPKDRFSAERLKGVDSTLKIQPAKLEDSAVYLCASSPRLSSYNEQFFGPGTRLTVL.

V usage is TRBV9 and J usage is TRBJ2-1; no firm D call. Trimming shortened V by 4 bases and J by 0 bases, and 17 bases separated the two germline ends. CDR1 SGDLS and CDR2 YYNGEE come from the germline V gene. The CDR3 has 17 residues. CDR3 nucleotides: TGTGCCAGCAGCCCCCAGAAGGGTACCTACTCCTACAATGAGCAGTTCTTC. This sequence encodes CASSPQKGTYSYNEQFF.

This chain joins TRBV7-6 and TRBJ1-3; a possible D gene is TRBD1 (6 bases). V was clipped by 5 bases and J by 1 base, with 12 bases between them. The CDR3 covers 15 residues. Germline assignment: CDR1 SGHVS and CDR2 FNYEAQ. CDR3 loop: CASSLQGSSGNTIYF. CDR3 bases: TGTGCCAGCAGCCTACAGGGTTCATCTGGAAACACCATATATTTT.

This chain uses TRBV11-3 with TRBJ2-1; TRBD1 might be the D (6 bases). Germline CDR1 reads SGHNT; CDR2 reads YENEEA. V lost 5 bases and J 7 bases, leaving 24 bases between the germline ends. The CDR3 contains 17 residues. Here the CDR3 reads CASSPNKRQGLGNEQFF. DNA of the CDR3: TGTGCCAGCAGCCCCAACAAGAGGCAGGGGCTTGGAAATGAGCAGTTCTTC.

The genes are TRBV2 and TRBJ2-3, with 8 bases lining up with TRBD2. The V gene end was trimmed by 4 bases and the J gene end by 3 bases; junction bases not matched to a gene: 3. Germline V gene lookup returns CDR1 SNHLY and CDR2 FYNNEI. This CDR3 is 14 amino acids long. The CDR3 bases are TGTGCCAGCAGTGGGACTAGCAGAACAGATACGCAGTATTTT. Translated: CASSGTSRTDTQYF.

The V gene is TRBV30, the J gene TRBJ2-2, with 11 bases matching TRBD1. The CDR3 consists of 15 residues. J lost 9 bases, V lost 2 bases, and 8 bases had no gene match. From germline, CDR1 is GTSNPN and CDR2 SVGIG (reference sequence). CDR3 DNA: TGTGCCTGGAGTCTAGGACAGGGGGCTACGAGGGAGCTGTTTTTT. This sequence encodes CAWSLGQGATRELFF.

V usage is TRBV2 and J usage is TRBJ2-5; 7 bases agree with TRBD2. The CDR3 is 13 amino acids. Trimming removed 6 bases from V and 4 bases from J; junction bases left unmatched: 5. The germline V gene encodes CDR1 SNHLY and CDR2 FYNNEI. CDR3 in amino acids: CASREPGGETQYF. The DNA for the CDR3 is TGTGCCAGCAGGGAACCGGGAGGAGAGACCCAGTACTTC.

V gene TRBV15 combines with J gene TRBJ1-4; a weak D match, TRBD1 (5 bases). CDR1 LNHNV and CDR2 YYDKDF come from the germline V gene (reference sequence). The CDR3 consists of 18 residues. Between the trimmed V and J ends, which lost 0 bases and 2 bases, there was a span of 16 bases. The CDR3 loop reads CATSRDLTVSPTNEKLFF. DNA of the CDR3: TGTGCCACCAGCAGAGATCTGACAGTATCCCCCACTAATGAAAAACTGTTTTTT.

The chain links TRBV11-3 to TRBJ1-5; D gene ambiguous. Trimming removed 1 base at V and 4 bases at J, with 14 bases between. The CDR3 is made up of 16 amino acids. The germline V gene encodes CDR1 SGHNT and CDR2 YENEEA. As DNA, the CDR3 is TGTGCCAGCAGCTTAGGCTTGGCCAAAGCGAATCAGCCCCAGCATTTT. Its translation: CASSLGLAKANQPQHF.

The chain employs TRBV5-6 and TRBJ2-1, with D tentatively TRBD1 (5 bases). V lost 1 base and J 10 bases, leaving 15 bases between the germline ends. Germline loops: CDR1 SGHDT, CDR2 YYEEEE. The CDR3 has 14 residues. The CDR3 region is CASSLPSGIAEQFF. The CDR3, as DNA: TGTGCCAGCAGCTTGCCGTCAGGGATAGCCGAGCAGTTCTTC.

This chain connects TRBV6-5 to TRBJ1-1; possible D gene TRBD1, 6 bases. CDR3 size: 13 residues. Germline assignment: CDR1 MNHEY and CDR2 SVGAGI. The V and J ends lost 4 bases and 5 bases respectively, with 11 bases between them. The chain's CDR3 is CASSWGGGTEAFF. The CDR3 DNA sequence: TGTGCCAGCAGTTGGGGAGGGGGGACTGAAGCTTTCTTT.

CDR3 nucleotide sequence: TGTGCCAGCAGCACACGGGCGGGGGCGCTCCCCAATGAGCAGTTCTTC. It yields the protein CASSTRAGALPNEQFF. The chain carries TRBV11-3 and TRBJ2-1, with a tentative D call TRBD2 (7 bases). The CDR3 extends over 16 amino acids. V gave up 5 bases and J gave up 6 bases, with 20 bases separating them. Germline CDR1 SGHNT, CDR2 YENEEA. Drawing the rest from reference TRBV11-3 and TRBJ2-1, the complete variable domain is EAGVVQSPRYKIIEKKQPVAFWCNPISGHNTLYWYLQNLGQGPELLIRYENEEAVDDSQLPKDRFSAERLKGVDSTLKIQPAELGDSAVYLCASSTRAGALPNEQFFGPGTRLTVL.

V and J are TRBV15 and TRBJ2-1; the D gene is possibly TRBD2 (6 bases). The CDR3 spans 16 residues. The germline V gene encodes CDR1 LNHNV and CDR2 YYDKDF (reference sequence). The V gene lost 0 bases and the J gene lost 8 bases, with 17 bases spanning the gap. This CDR3 reads CATSRDWTSPGDEQFF. The CDR3 bases are TGTGCCACCAGCAGAGATTGGACTTCCCCGGGGGATGAGCAGTTCTTC. The full variable domain, with the rest looked up from reference TRBV15 and TRBJ2-1, is DAMVIQNPRYQVTQFGKPVTLSCSQTLNHNVMYWYQQKSSQAPKLLFHYYDKDFNNEADTPDNFQSRRPNTSFCFLDIRSPGLGDTAMYLCATSRDWTSPGDEQFFGPGTRLTVL.

The gene calls are TRBV2 and TRBJ2-5; 9 bases align to TRBD2. V was clipped by 8 bases and J by 1 base; unmatched bases: 8. The CDR3 extends over 15 amino acids. CDR1 and CDR2 (germline): SNHLY, FYNNEI. CDR3 sequence reads: CASGPSGAIQETQYF. The CDR3 bases are TGTGCCAGCGGCCCTAGCGGGGCGATCCAAGAGACCCAGTACTTC.

This clone was observed a handful of times. The J gene is TRBJ2-2, the V gene TRBV10-3, with 10 bases fitting TRBD1. The CDR3 runs to 17 residues. CDR1 and CDR2 from the germline V gene are ENHRY and SYGVKD. With V trimmed by 2 bases and J by 7 bases, 10 bases remained unmatched. CDR3 amino acids: CAISEASGTGAGGELFF. The CDR3 nucleotides read TGTGCCATCAGTGAGGCGTCCGGGACAGGGGCGGGCGGGGAGCTGTTTTTT.

This clone was seen only once. This chain connects TRBV6-1 to TRBJ1-5, with D unclear. In germline, CDR1 is MNHNS, CDR2 SASEGT. The germline V and J ends were trimmed by 4 bases and 4 bases, with 17 bases remaining between them. This CDR3 spans 16 amino acids. CDR3 sequence: CASSAMGPGKNQPQHF. The CDR3 DNA sequence: TGTGCCAGCAGTGCTATGGGTCCGGGAAAAAATCAGCCCCAGCATTTT.

CDR3 coding DNA: TGTGCCATCAGTGCATCATCCGGGACTAGCGGGGTCTTGCCCGGGGAGCTGTTTTTT. It specifies CAISASSGTSGVLPGELFF. This rearrangement joins TRBV10-3 to TRBJ2-2; 13 bases are a match to TRBD2. CDR3 size: 19 residues. In germline, CDR1 is ENHRY, CDR2 SYGVKD. Unmatched junction bases numbered 14, after V lost 4 bases and J lost 6 bases.

This chain connects TRBV6-5 to TRBJ1-2; 9 bases align to TRBD1. The CDR3 loop spans 14 amino acids. From germline, CDR1 is MNHEY and CDR2 SVGAGI. With 5 bases clipped from V and 12 bases from J, the junction kept 13 bases outside the gene matches. The chain's CDR3 is CASSGDPGQGENTF. In DNA, the CDR3 is TGTGCCAGCAGTGGCGATCCGGGACAGGGAGAAAACACCTTC.

The chain combines TRBV19 with TRBJ1-5, with D maybe TRBD1 (5 bases). V was trimmed by 4 bases and J by 5 bases, leaving 15 bases between them. The germline CDR1 and CDR2 sequences are LNHDA and SQIVND (reference sequence). This CDR3 contains 15 residues. The CDR3 loop reads CASSTLAGFDQPQHF. The DNA for the CDR3 is TGTGCCAGTAGTACCCTGGCAGGGTTCGATCAGCCCCAGCATTTT. The variable domain in full, completed from reference TRBV19 and TRBJ1-5, reads DGGITQSPKYLFRKEGQNVTLSCEQNLNHDAMYWYRQDPGQGLRLIYYSQIVNDFQKGDIAEGYSVSREKKESFPLTVTSAQKNPTAFYLCASSTLAGFDQPQHFGDGTRLSIL.